Below are 23 T cell receptor beta chains sequenced from a single sample in a study of monozygotic twins with inflammatory bowel disease. No DNA is given; TCRdb re-called the 5' RACE reads and lists each CDR3 protein once. This table lists about 380,000 distinct CDR3 sequences. Sequencing was done on a sample of blood. These receptors were collected from a human donor with ulcerative colitis or Crohn's disease, or a healthy co-twin of an affected twin (not recorded which).

J is TRBJ2-7 and V is TRBV20-1. CDR3 size: 15 residues. The germline gives CDR1 DFQATT, CDR2 SNEGSKA (reference sequence). The CDR3 sequence: CSADPRTKLSYEQYF.

The chain combines TRBV19 with TRBJ1-4. The CDR3 has 13 amino acids. Germline CDR1 LNHDA, CDR2 SQIVND (reference sequence). CDR3: CASSRRAGEKLFF. The complete variable domain, with remaining parts taken from reference TRBV19 and TRBJ1-4, reads DGGITQSPKYLFRKEGQNVTLSCEQNLNHDAMYWYRQDPGQGLRLIYYSQIVNDFQKGDIAEGYSVSREKKESFPLTVTSAQKNPTAFYLCASSRRAGEKLFFGSGTQLSVL.

The CDR3 reads CASYPGPQGASYGYTF. This chain joins TRBV12-3 or TRBV12-4 and TRBJ1-2; TCRdb designates TRBD1, a call that cannot be tested without DNA. CDR3 size: 16 residues.

The chain employs TRBV27 and TRBJ1-4; lacking DNA, the TRBD1 call made by TCRdb goes unchecked. Germline values: CDR1 MNHEY, CDR2 SMNVEV (reference sequence). The CDR3 runs 16 residues. CDR3 residues: CASGRGQGASNEKLFF.

J is TRBJ2-1 and V is TRBV7-6; checking the TCRdb D call of TRBD1 is not possible without DNA. Germline V gene lookup returns CDR1 SGHVS and CDR2 FNYEAQ. This CDR3 comprises 15 residues. CDR3 sequence reads: CASSLYVQGAGEQFF.

The CDR3 here is CASSLGSTGEKTQYF. V gene TRBV12-3 or TRBV12-4 combines with J gene TRBJ2-5; absent DNA, TCRdb's TRBD1 call cannot be checked. The CDR3 spans 15 residues.

This chain links TRBV10-2 with TRBJ2-1; TCRdb indicates TRBD1, and absent DNA this call remains unverified. Germline values: CDR1 WSHSY, CDR2 SAAADI. This CDR3 has 17 amino acids. Here the CDR3 reads CASSHTGTGVRMNEQFF.

The chain couples TRBV4-1 to TRBJ1-6; no DNA is available, so the TRBD1 call from TCRdb remains unchecked. The CDR3 runs to 16 residues. CDR1 is MGHRA and CDR2 is YSYEKL in the germline V gene. The CDR3: CASSQGQGSLNSPLHF.

V gene TRBV9 combines with J gene TRBJ2-2. This CDR3 has 13 amino acids. CDR1 SGDLS and CDR2 YYNGEE come from the germline V gene. The CDR3 loop is CASSAWGTGELFF. The variable domain in full, with the rest retrieved from reference TRBV9 and TRBJ2-2, is DSGVTQTPKHLITATGQRVTLRCSPRSGDLSVYWYQQSLDQGLQFLIQYYNGEERAKGNILERFSAQQFPDLHSELNLSSLELGDSALYFCASSAWGTGELFFGEGSRLTVL.

The V call is TRBV12-3 or TRBV12-4, the J call TRBJ2-3; TCRdb lists TRBD1, though no DNA is available to test this call. The CDR3 is 13 amino acids. CDR3 protein: CASSRTETDTQYF.

The chain is built from TRBV19 and TRBJ1-2; TCRdb lists TRBD1, though no DNA is available to test this call. This CDR3 is 12 amino acids long. CDR1 is LNHDA and CDR2 is SQIVND in the germline V gene (reference sequence). The CDR3 sequence: CASKPQGDGYTF.

The chain has TRBV7-2 and TRBJ2-7. This CDR3 contains 14 residues. Germline V CDR1 and CDR2: SGHTA, FQGNSA. The CDR3 protein is CASSLVTISYEQYF.

The chain uses TRBV6-5 and TRBJ2-7; TCRdb gives TRBD1 as the D gene, but with no DNA this cannot be confirmed. Germline-derived CDR1 and CDR2 are MNHEY and SVGAGI. CDR3 size: 13 residues. The CDR3 sequence is CASSTRVNYEQYF.

V usage is TRBV5-1 and J usage is TRBJ2-3; checking the TCRdb D call of TRBD1 is not possible without DNA. This CDR3 has 15 amino acids. Germline CDR1 SGHRS, CDR2 YFSETQ. The CDR3 protein is CASSNGRGRTDTQYF.

The gene calls are TRBV4-3 and TRBJ1-6. The CDR3 runs to 17 residues. CDR1 LGHNA and CDR2 YSLEER come from the germline V gene. CDR3 region: CASSQDTRFSYNSPLHF.

V gene TRBV12-5 combines with J gene TRBJ2-1; TCRdb reports TRBD1, a call that lacks DNA to check it against. This CDR3 spans 15 amino acids. Germline V CDR1 and CDR2: LGHNT, FRNRAP. CDR3 amino acids: CASATGQTHYNEQFF.

V gene TRBV6-1 combines with J gene TRBJ2-4; as DNA is missing, the TRBD1 call by TCRdb cannot be tested. Germline V CDR1 and CDR2: MNHNS, SASEGT. CDR3 size: 16 residues. CDR3 protein: CASSALGRLGKNIQYF.

V and J are TRBV7-3 and TRBJ1-2; there is no DNA to check the TCRdb D call of TRBD1. Germline CDR1 and CDR2: SGHTA and FQGTGA. CDR3 length: 15 amino acids. The CDR3 loop is CASSLTPHTGNGYTF.

The CDR3 region is CSAREARAIGNQPQHF. The genes are TRBV20-1 and TRBJ1-5; TCRdb gives TRBD1 as the D gene, but with no DNA this cannot be confirmed. The germline CDR1 and CDR2 sequences are DFQATT and SNEGSKA (reference sequence). The CDR3 sequence is 16 residues long.

The rearrangement links TRBV5-4 to TRBJ1-1. Germline CDR1 SGHNT, CDR2 YYREEE (reference sequence). The length of the CDR3 is 12 residues. The CDR3 spells CASSWHDTEAFF.

The gene calls are TRBV12-3 or TRBV12-4 and TRBJ2-2; TCRdb selects TRBD1, and the lack of DNA leaves this call unchecked. The CDR3 contains 14 residues. This CDR3 is CASTKGVHIGELFF.

The genes are TRBV12-3 or TRBV12-4 and TRBJ2-5; TCRdb picks TRBD2, but there is no DNA to check that call. This CDR3 contains 14 residues. The CDR3 sequence: CASIAQGGWETQYF.

The chain is built from TRBV7-9 and TRBJ2-1; there is no DNA to check the TCRdb D call of TRBD1. This CDR3 spans 14 amino acids. Germline V lookup: CDR1 SEHNR, CDR2 FQNEAQ (reference sequence). CDR3 loop: CASSFRQIHNEQFF.